This T cell receptor beta chain was profiled in a study of blood T cell repertoires in COVID-19. As for the study in general: The study drew acute and convalescent COVID-19 samples from the United States, Italy and Spain. From T cells, B-cell-depleted T cells, or PBMCs came the material, which was cDNA or gDNA.

Germline V gives CDR1 LGHDT, CDR2 YNNKEL (reference sequence). J was trimmed by 4 bases and V by 3 bases; bases with no gene match: 7. The CDR3 loop spans 15 amino acids. This clone was counted only a few times. How the authors handled the data: Amplification from reference gene primers served as the basis for estimated nucleated cell counts. The method was immunoSEQ multiplex PCR; TCRdb's version includes in-frame clones alone and lacks a portion of them. V, J and clone size are those of that table, while D and trimming were read from the DNA. The sample yields about 160,000 clones, about four fifths seen once.

Source material: peripheral blood. The rearrangement links TRBV3-1 (or the pseudogene TRBV3-2) to TRBJ2-5, with 8 positions matching TRBD2. This TCR was sampled from a woman aged 55-75 years with COVID-19, enrolled during active disease. The CDR3 bases are TGTGCCAGCAGCCACCTTCGGGGGGGTGGAGAGACCCAGTACTTC. The encoded protein is CASSHLRGGGETQYF.